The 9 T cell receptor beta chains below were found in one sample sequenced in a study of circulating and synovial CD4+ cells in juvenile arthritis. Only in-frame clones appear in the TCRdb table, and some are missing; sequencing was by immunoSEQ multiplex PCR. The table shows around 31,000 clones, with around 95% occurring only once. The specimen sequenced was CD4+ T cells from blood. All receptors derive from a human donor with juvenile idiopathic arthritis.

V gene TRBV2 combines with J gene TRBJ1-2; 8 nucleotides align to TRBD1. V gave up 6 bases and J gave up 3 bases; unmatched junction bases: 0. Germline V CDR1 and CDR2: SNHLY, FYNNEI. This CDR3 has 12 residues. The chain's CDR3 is CASRDRDYGYTF. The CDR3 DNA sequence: TGTGCCAGCAGGGACAGGGACTATGGCTACACCTTC.

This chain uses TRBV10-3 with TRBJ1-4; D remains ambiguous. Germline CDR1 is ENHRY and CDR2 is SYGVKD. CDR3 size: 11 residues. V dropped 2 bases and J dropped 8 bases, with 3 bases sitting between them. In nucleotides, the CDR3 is TGTGCCATCAGTGAGGGCGAAAAACTGTTTTTT. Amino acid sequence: CAISEGEKLFF.

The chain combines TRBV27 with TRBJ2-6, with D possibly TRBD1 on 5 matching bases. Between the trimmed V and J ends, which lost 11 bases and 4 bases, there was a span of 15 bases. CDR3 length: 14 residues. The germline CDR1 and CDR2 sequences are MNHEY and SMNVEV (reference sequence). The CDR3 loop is CARKGVAGANVLTF. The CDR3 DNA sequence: TGTGCCCGCAAAGGGGTAGCCGGGGCCAACGTCCTGACTTTC.

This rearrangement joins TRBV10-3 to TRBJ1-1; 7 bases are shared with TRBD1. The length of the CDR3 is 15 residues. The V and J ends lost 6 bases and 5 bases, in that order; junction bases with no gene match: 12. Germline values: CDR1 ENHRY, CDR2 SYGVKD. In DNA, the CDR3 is TGTGCCATCAGCCAGATTCAGGGGGGTCGAACTGAAGCTTTCTTT. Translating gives CAISQIQGGRTEAFF.

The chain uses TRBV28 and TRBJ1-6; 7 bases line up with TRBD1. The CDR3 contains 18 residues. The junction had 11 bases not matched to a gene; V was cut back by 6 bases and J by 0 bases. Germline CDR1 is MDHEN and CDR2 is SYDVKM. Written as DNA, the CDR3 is TGTGCCAGCAGCTACGTCCACAGGGGACGCTCCTATAATTCACCCCTCCACTTT. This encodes CASSYVHRGRSYNSPLHF.

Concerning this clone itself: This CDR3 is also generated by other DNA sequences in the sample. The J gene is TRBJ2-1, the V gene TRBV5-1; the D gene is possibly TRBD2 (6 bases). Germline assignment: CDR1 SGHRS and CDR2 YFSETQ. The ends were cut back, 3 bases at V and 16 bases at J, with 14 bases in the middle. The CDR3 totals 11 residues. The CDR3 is CASSSEGQCFF. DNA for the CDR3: TGCGCCAGCAGCTCGGAGGGCCAGTGTTTCTTC.

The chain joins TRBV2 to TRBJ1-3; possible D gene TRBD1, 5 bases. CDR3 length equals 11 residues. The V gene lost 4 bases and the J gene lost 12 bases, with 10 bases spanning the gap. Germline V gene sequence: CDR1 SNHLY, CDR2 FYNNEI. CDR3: CASSGGIYIYF. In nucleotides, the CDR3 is TGTGCCAGCAGTGGGGGCATCTACATATATTTT. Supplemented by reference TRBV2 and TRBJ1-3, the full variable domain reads EPEVTQTPSHQVTQMGQEVILRCVPISNHLYFYWYRQILGQKVEFLVSFYNNEISEKSEIFDDQFSVERPDGSNFTLKIRSTKLEDSAMYFCASSGGIYIYFGEGSWLTVV.

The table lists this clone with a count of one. In nucleotides, the CDR3 is TGTGCCAGCAGCTACCTAACAGGGGGCGCGGGGTATGGCTACACCTTC. The encoded protein is CASSYLTGGAGYGYTF. The rearrangement links TRBV5-4 to TRBJ1-2; 9 nucleotides align to TRBD1. This CDR3 spans 16 amino acids. Germline CDR1 SGHNT, CDR2 YYREEE (reference sequence). Germline trimming cut 3 bases from V and 5 bases from J; bases unmatched to any gene: 11. Full variable domain (remainder filled in from reference TRBV5-4 and TRBJ1-2): ETGVTQSPTHLIKTRGQQVTLRCSSQSGHNTVSWYQQALGQGPQFIFQYYREEENGRGNFPPRFSGLQFPNYSSELNVNALELDDSALYLCASSYLTGGAGYGYTFGSGTRLTVV.

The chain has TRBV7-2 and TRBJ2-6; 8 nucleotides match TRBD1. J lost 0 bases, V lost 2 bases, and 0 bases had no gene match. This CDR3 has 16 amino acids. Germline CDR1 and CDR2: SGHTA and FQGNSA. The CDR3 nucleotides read TGTGCCAGCAGCTTAACAGGGGGCTCTGGGGCCAACGTCCTGACTTTC. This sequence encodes CASSLTGGSGANVLTF.